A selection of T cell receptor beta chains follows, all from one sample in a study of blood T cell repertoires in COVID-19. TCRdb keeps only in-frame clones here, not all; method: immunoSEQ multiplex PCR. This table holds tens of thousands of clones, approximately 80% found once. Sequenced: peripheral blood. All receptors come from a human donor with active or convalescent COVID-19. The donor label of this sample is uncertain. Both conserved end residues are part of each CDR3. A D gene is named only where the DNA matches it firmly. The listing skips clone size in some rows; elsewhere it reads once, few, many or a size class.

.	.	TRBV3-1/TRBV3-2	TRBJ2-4	CASSQERPRENIQYF	TGTGCCAGCAGCCAGGAGCGCCCACGGGAAAACATTCAGTACTTC
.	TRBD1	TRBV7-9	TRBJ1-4	CASSLGQGSEKLFF	TGTGCCAGCAGCTTGGGACAGGGAAGTGAAAAACTGTTTTTT
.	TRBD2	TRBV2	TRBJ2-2	CASSTPGLALGELFF	TGTGCCAGCAGCACACCGGGACTAGCTCTCGGGGAGCTGTTTTTT
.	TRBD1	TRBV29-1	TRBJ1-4	CSAEQGARGEKLFF	TGCAGCGCTGAACAGGGGGCTCGGGGTGAAAAACTGTTTTTT
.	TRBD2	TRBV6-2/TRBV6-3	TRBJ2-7	CASSPVGLAGDEQYF	TGTGCCAGCAGCCCAGTAGGGCTAGCGGGAGACGAGCAGTACTTC
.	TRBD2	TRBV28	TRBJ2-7	CASSSPGGGFYEQYF	TGTGCCAGCAGTTCCCCCGGGGGGGGCTTCTACGAGCAGTACTTC
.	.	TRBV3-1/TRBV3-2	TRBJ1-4	CASSRSRTNEKLFF	TGTGCCAGCAGCCGTTCGCGGACTAATGAAAAACTGTTTTTT
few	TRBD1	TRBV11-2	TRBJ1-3	CASSPGTGGFSGNTIYF	TGTGCCAGCAGCCCCGGGACAGGGGGTTTCTCTGGAAACACCATATATTTT
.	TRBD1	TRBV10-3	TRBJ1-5	CAISSGTGQDQPQHF	TGTGCCATCAGCTCCGGGACAGGACAGGATCAGCCCCAGCATTTT
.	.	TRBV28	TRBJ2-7	CASSPTLSYEQYF	TGTGCCAGCAGTCCTACTCTCTCCTACGAGCAGTACTTC
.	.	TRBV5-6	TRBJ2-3	CASSPIGGMYFTDTQYF	TGTGCCAGCAGCCCAATTGGAGGGATGTACTTCACAGATACGCAGTATTTT
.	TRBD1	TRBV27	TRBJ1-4	CASSLTRDRGGEKLFF	TGTGCCAGCAGTTTAACCCGGGACAGGGGAGGTGAAAAACTGTTTTTT
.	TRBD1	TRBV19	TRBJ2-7	CASSITGGSYEQYF	TGTGCCAGTAGTATAACAGGGGGCTCCTACGAGCAGTACTTC
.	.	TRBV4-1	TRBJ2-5	CASSQDSGLLDTQYF	TGCGCCAGCAGCCAAGATTCAGGACTCCTCGACACCCAGTACTTC
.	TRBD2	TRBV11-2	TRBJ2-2	CASSSQINLAGSAGELFF	TGTGCCAGCAGCTCCCAGATTAACTTAGCGGGATCGGCCGGGGAGCTGTTTTTT
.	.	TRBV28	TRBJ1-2	CASSSGAVIYGYTF	TGTGCCAGCAGTTCTGGGGCCGTTATATATGGCTACACCTTC